This entry features one T cell receptor (beta chain) sequence. Use of 60 Vbeta and 13 Jbeta primers characterized the PCR. Only in-frame clones appear in the TCRdb table, and some are missing; sequencing was by immunoSEQ multiplex PCR. The sample lists tens of thousands of clones; 80% to 90% were seen once. Germline V gene sequence: CDR1 MDHEN, CDR2 SYDVKM. This CDR3 has 14 residues. Germline trimming cut 6 bases from V and 2 bases from J; bases unmatched to any gene: 7. These data belong to a study of cytomegalovirus exposure and HLA in healthy donors. The chain is built from TRBV28 and TRBJ2-7, with 7 bases lining up with TRBD1. The sample was PBMCs. This TCR was recovered from a man between 65 and 80 years old in good health and CMV-seropositive. This chain's CDR3 is CASRLPGQTYEQYF. In DNA form, the CDR3 reads TGTGCCAGCAGACTACCGGGACAGACCTACGAGCAGTACTTC.